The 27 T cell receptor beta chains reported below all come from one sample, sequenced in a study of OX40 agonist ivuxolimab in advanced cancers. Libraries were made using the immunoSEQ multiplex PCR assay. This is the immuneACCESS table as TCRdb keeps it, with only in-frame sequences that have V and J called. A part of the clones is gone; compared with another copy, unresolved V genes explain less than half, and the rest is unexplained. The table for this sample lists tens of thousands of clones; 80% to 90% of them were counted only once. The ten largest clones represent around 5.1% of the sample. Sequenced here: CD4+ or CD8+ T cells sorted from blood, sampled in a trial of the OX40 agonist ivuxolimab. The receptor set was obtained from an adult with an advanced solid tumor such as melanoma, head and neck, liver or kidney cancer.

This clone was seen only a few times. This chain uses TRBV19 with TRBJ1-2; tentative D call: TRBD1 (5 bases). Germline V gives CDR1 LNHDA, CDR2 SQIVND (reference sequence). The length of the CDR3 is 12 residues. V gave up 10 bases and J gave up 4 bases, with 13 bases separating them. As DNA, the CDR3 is TGTGCCAATCCCACAGGTCTCTATGGCTACACCTTC. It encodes CANPTGLYGYTF. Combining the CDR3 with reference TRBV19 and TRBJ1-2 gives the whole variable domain DGGITQSPKYLFRKEGQNVTLSCEQNLNHDAMYWYRQDPGQGLRLIYYSQIVNDFQKGDIAEGYSVSREKKESFPLTVTSAQKNPTAFYLCANPTGLYGYTFGSGTRLTVV.

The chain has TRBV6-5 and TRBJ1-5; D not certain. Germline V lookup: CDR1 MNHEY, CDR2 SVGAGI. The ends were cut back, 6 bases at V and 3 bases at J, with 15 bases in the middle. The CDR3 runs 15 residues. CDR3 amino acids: CASSRGGRDNQPQHF. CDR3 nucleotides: TGTGCCAGCAGCCGCGGTGGGAGGGACAATCAGCCCCAGCATTTT.

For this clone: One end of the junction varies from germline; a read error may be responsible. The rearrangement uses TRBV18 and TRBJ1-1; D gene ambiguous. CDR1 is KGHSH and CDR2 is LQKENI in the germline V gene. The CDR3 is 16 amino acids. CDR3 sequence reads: CASSPRPAARNAEAFF. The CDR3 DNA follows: TGTGCCAGCTCACCACGCCCAGCGGCGAGGAACGCTGAAGCTTTCTTT.

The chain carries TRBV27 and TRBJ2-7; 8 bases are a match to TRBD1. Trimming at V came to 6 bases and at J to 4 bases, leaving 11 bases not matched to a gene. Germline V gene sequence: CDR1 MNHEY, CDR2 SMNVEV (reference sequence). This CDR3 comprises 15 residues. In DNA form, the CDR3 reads TGTGCCAGCAGAACCGGGACAGGTATTGGGTACGAGCAGTACTTC. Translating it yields CASRTGTGIGYEQYF.

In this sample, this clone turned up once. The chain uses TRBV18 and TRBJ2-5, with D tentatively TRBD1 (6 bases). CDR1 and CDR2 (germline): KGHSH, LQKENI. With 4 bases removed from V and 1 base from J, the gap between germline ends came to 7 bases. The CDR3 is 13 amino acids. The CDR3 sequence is CASSRDIQETQYF. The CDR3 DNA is TGTGCCAGCTCACGGGACATCCAAGAGACCCAGTACTTC.

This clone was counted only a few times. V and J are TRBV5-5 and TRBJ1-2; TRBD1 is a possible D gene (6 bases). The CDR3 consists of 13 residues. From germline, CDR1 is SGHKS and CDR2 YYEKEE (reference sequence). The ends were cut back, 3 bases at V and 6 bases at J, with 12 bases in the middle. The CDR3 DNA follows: TGTGCCAGCAGCTCGTCAGGGGTCAATGGCTACACCTTC. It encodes CASSSSGVNGYTF.

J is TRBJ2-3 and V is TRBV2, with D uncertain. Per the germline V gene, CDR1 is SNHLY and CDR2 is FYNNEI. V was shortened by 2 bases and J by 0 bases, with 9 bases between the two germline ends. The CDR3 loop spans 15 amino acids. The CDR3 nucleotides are TGTGCCAGCAGTGAAATTGCGGCTAGCACAGATACGCAGTATTTT. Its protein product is CASSEIAASTDTQYF. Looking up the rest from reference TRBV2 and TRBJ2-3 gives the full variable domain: EPEVTQTPSHQVTQMGQEVILRCVPISNHLYFYWYRQILGQKVEFLVSFYNNEISEKSEIFDDQFSVERPDGSNFTLKIRSTKLEDSAMYFCASSEIAASTDTQYFGPGTRLTVL.

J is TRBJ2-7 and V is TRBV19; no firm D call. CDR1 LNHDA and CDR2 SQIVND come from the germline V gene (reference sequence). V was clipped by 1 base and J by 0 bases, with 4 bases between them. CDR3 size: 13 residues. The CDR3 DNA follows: TGTGCCAGTAGTATAGTCATCTCCTACGAGCAGTACTTC. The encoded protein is CASSIVISYEQYF. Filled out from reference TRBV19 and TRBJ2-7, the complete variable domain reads DGGITQSPKYLFRKEGQNVTLSCEQNLNHDAMYWYRQDPGQGLRLIYYSQIVNDFQKGDIAEGYSVSREKKESFPLTVTSAQKNPTAFYLCASSIVISYEQYFGPGTRLTVT.

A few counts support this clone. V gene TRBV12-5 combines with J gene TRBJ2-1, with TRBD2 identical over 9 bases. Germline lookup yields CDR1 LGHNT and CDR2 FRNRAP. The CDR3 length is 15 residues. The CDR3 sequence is CLQGSLAGAPNEQFF. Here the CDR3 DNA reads TGTTTACAGGGCAGTTTAGCGGGAGCCCCCAATGAGCAGTTCTTC.

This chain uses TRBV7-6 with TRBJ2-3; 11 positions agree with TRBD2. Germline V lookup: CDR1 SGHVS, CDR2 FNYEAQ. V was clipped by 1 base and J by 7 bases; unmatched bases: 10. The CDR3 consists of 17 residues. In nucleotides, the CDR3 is TGTGCCAGCAGCTTAGTTCCCACTAGCGGGGGACGGAATACGCAGTATTTT. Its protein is CASSLVPTSGGRNTQYF. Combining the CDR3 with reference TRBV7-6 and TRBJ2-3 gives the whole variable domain GAGVSQSPRYKVTKRGQDVALRCDPISGHVSLYWYRQALGQGPEFLTYFNYEAQQDKSGLPNDRFSAERPEGSISTLTIQRTEQRDSAMYRCASSLVPTSGGRNTQYFGPGTRLTVL.

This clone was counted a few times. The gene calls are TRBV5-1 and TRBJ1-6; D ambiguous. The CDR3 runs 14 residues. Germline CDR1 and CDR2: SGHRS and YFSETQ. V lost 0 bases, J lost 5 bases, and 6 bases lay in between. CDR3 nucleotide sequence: TGCGCCAGCAGCTTGGTGGCGGATAATTCACCCCTCCACTTT. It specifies CASSLVADNSPLHF.

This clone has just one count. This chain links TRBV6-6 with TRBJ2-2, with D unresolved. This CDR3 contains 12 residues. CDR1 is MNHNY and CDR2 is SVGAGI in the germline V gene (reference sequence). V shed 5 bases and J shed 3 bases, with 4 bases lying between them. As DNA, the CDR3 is TGTGCCAGCAGTACCTACACCGGGGAGCTGTTTTTT. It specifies CASSTYTGELFF.

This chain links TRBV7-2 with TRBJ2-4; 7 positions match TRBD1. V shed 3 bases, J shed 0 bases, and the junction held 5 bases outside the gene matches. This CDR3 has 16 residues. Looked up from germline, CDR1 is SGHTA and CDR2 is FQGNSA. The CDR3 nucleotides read TGTGCCAGCAGCTTGGGACAGCTTATAGCCAAAAACATTCAGTACTTC. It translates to CASSLGQLIAKNIQYF.

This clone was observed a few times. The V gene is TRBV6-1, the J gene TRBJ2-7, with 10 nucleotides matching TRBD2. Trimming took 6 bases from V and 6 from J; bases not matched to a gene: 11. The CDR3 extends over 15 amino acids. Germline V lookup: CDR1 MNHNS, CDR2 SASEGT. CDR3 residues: CASSRVDSGRTEQYF. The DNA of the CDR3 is TGTGCCAGCAGCCGGGTGGATAGCGGGAGGACCGAGCAGTACTTC.

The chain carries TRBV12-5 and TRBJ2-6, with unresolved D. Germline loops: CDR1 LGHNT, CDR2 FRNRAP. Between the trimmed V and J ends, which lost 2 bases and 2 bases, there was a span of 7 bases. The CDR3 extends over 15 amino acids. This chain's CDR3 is CASGLLRAGANVLTF. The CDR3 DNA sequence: TGTGCTAGTGGTTTGTTACGAGCTGGGGCCAACGTCCTGACTTTC.

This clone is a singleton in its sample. CDR3 loop: CACSSGTTYEQYF. The CDR3 region has the DNA TGTGCCTGTTCTAGCGGGACTACCTACGAGCAGTACTTC. The chain links TRBV6-5 to TRBJ2-7; 9 positions agree with TRBD2. The V and J ends lost 11 bases and 2 bases, in that order; junction bases with no gene match: 7. CDR1 is MNHEY and CDR2 is SVGAGI in the germline V gene. The CDR3 is made up of 13 amino acids.

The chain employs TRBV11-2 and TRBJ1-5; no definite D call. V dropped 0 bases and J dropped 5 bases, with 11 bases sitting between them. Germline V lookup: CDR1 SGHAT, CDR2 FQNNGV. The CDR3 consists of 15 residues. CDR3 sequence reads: CASSLDPTPYQPQHF. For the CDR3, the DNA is TGTGCCAGCAGCTTAGATCCGACCCCGTATCAGCCCCAGCATTTT.

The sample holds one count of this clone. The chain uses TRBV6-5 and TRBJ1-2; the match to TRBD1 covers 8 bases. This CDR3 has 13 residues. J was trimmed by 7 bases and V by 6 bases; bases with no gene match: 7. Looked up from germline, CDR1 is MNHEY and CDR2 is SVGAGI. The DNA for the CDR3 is TGTGCCAGCAGATACACAGGGGGACGTGGCTACACCTTC. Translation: CASRYTGGRGYTF.

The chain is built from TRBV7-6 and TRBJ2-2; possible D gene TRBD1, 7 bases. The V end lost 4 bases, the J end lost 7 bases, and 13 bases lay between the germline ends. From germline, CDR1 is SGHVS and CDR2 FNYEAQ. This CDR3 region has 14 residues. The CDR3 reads CASSSGGGGGELFF. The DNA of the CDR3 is TGTGCCAGCAGCTCCGGAGGGGGCGGCGGGGAGCTGTTTTTT.

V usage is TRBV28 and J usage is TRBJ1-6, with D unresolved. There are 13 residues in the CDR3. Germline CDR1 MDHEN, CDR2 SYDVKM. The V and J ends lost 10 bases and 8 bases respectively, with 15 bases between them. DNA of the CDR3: TGTGCCACTAGGCGGGGATTGGATTCACCCCTCCACTTT. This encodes CATRRGLDSPLHF.

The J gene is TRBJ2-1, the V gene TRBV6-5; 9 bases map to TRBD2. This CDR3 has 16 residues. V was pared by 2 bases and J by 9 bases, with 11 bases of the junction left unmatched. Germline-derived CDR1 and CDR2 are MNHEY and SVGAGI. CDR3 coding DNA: TGTGCCAGCAGTTACGGGGCAGCGGGGGGTCAAGGTGAGCAGTTCTTC. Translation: CASSYGAAGGQGEQFF.

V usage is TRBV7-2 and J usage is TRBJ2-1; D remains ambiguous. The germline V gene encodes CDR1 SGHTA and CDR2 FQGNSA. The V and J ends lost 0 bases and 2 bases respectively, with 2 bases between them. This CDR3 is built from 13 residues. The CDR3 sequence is CASSLAAYNEQFF. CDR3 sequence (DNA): TGTGCCAGCAGCTTAGCGGCCTACAATGAGCAGTTCTTC.

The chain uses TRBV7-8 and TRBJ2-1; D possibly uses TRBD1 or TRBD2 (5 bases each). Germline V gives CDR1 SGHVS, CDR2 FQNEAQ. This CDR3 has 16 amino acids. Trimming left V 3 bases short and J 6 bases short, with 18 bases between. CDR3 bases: TGTGCCAGCAGCTTTCAGGGTCGAGGACTGTCCAATGAGCAGTTCTTC. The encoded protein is CASSFQGRGLSNEQFF.

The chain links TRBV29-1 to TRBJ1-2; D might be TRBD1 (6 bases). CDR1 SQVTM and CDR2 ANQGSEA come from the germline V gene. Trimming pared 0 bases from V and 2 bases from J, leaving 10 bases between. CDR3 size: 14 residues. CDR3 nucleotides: TGCAGCGTTGAAGATTGGGACAAGAACTATGGCTACACCTTC. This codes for CSVEDWDKNYGYTF.

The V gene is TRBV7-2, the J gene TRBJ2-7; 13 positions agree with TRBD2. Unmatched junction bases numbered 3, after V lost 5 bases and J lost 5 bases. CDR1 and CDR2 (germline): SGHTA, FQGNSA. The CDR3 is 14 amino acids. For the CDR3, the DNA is TGTGCCAGCAGCCCACTAGCGGGGGGGCACGAGCAGTACTTC. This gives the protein CASSPLAGGHEQYF.

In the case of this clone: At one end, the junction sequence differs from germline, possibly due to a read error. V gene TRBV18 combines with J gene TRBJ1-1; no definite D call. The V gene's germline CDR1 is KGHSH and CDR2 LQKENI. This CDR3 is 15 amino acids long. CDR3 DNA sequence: TGTGCCAGCTTCATGAGTAACTTGGGGAACACTAAAGCTTTCTTT. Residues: CASFMSNLGNTKAFF.

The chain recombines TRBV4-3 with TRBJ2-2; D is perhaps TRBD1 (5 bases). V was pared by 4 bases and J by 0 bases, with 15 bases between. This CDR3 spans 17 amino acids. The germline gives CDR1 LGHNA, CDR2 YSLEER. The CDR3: CASSRKSRTTNTGELFF. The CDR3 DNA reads TGCGCCAGCAGCCGTAAGTCTCGGACAACGAACACCGGGGAGCTGTTTTTT.